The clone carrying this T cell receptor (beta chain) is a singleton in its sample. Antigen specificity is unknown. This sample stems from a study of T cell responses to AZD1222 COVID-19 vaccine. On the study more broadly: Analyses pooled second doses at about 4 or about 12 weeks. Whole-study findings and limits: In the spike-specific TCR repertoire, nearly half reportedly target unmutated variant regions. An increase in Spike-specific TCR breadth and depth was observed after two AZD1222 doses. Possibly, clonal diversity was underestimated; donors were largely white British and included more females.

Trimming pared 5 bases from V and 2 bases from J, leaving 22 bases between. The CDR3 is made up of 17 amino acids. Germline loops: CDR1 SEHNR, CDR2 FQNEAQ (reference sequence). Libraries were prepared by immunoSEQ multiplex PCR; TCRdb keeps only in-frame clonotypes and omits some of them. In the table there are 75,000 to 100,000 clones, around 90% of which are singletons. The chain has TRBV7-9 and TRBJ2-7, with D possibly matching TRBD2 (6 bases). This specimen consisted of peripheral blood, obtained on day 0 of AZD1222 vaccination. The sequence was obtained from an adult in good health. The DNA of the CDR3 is TGTGCCAGCAGCCTTGGAGGGGCCGCTTTGGGTCCCTACGAGCAGTACTTC. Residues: CASSLGGAALGPYEQYF.